The 20 T cell receptor beta chains given below trace back to one sample, sequenced in a study of control samples from healthy donors and cancer patients. Libraries were prepared by immunoSEQ multiplex PCR; TCRdb keeps only in-frame clonotypes and omits some of them. The sample shows approximately 170,000 clones, 80% to 95% of them seen only once. The source material was blood. The receptor source for this set is a young woman in good health.

The table lists this clone with a count of one. The chain recombines TRBV5-1 with TRBJ2-5, with D perhaps matching TRBD2 (6 bases). This CDR3 spans 14 amino acids. Germline values: CDR1 SGHRS, CDR2 YFSETQ. With 4 bases removed from V and 3 bases from J, the gap between germline ends came to 13 bases. CDR3 nucleotides: TGCGCCAGCAGCCCGGGTAGCGGAAAAGAGACCCAGTACTTC. Its translation: CASSPGSGKETQYF.

The chain recombines TRBV5-8 with TRBJ2-7; TRBD1 is a possible D gene (6 bases). Trimming stripped 4 bases from V and 4 bases from J, with 12 bases between. The CDR3 is 13 residues long. CDR1 and CDR2 from the germline V gene are SGHTS and YDEGEE. CDR3 sequence reads: CASSLVTGYEQYF. In DNA, the CDR3 is TGTGCCAGCAGCCTTGTGACAGGATACGAGCAGTACTTC.

This clone was detected once. The chain carries TRBV4-3 and TRBJ2-1; 7 bases map to TRBD2. The CDR3 loop spans 14 amino acids. Germline values: CDR1 LGHNA, CDR2 YSLEER. With 0 bases clipped from V and 15 bases from J, the junction kept 11 bases outside the gene matches. For the CDR3, the DNA is TGCGCCAGCAGCCAAGAAGGGCTCGAGACTAGCCTGTTCTTC. This encodes CASSQEGLETSLFF.

The J gene is TRBJ1-1, the V gene TRBV18; D may be TRBD1 (6 bases). Germline V gives CDR1 KGHSH, CDR2 LQKENI. The germline V and J ends were trimmed by 3 bases and 6 bases, with 17 bases remaining between them. This CDR3 spans 15 amino acids. This CDR3 is CASSPSVQGSSEAFF. DNA for the CDR3: TGTGCCAGCTCACCGTCAGTTCAGGGGTCATCTGAAGCTTTCTTT. The full variable domain, with the rest looked up from reference TRBV18 and TRBJ1-1, is NAGVMQNPRHLVRRRGQEARLRCSPMKGHSHVYWYRQLPEEGLKFMVYLQKENIIDESGMPKERFSAEFPKEGPSILRIQQVVRGDSAAYFCASSPSVQGSSEAFFGQGTRLTVV.

V is TRBV30 and J is TRBJ1-2; D is unclear. The CDR3 spans 14 residues. V was clipped by 0 bases and J by 8 bases, with 16 bases between them. CDR1 GTSNPN and CDR2 SVGIG come from the germline V gene (reference sequence). The CDR3 loop reads CAWSVSISVGGYTF. The CDR3 coding sequence is TGTGCCTGGAGTGTGTCGATTTCGGTCGGGGGCTACACCTTC.

The V gene is TRBV5-1, the J gene TRBJ2-5; D perhaps matches TRBD1 (5 bases). Deletions cut 2 bases from V and 5 bases from J, with 16 bases between. The germline V gene encodes CDR1 SGHRS and CDR2 YFSETQ. The CDR3 is made up of 15 amino acids. The CDR3 DNA reads as TGCGCCAGCAGCTTCGAAGGGGCCCTACACGAGACCCAGTACTTC. The encoded protein is CASSFEGALHETQYF.

This chain links TRBV24-1 with TRBJ1-1; tentative D call: TRBD1 (5 bases). The V and J ends lost 3 bases and 2 bases respectively, with 6 bases between them. Germline loops: CDR1 KGHDR, CDR2 SFDVKD. CDR3 size: 13 residues. The DNA for the CDR3 is TGTGCCACCAGTGATCGGGGCAACACTGAAGCTTTCTTT. This sequence encodes CATSDRGNTEAFF.

The chain couples TRBV11-2 to TRBJ2-1; D is unclear. Germline loops: CDR1 SGHAT, CDR2 FQNNGV. Trimming took 3 bases from V and 9 from J, leaving 6 bases between them. This CDR3 has 11 residues. The CDR3 DNA is TGTGCCAGCAGCTTTGGGCTTGAGCAGTTCTTC. Its protein is CASSFGLEQFF.

This sequence joins TRBV7-9 and TRBJ1-1; TRBD1 aligns across 7 bases. Germline values: CDR1 SEHNR, CDR2 FQNEAQ (reference sequence). This CDR3 spans 15 amino acids. Trimming took 1 base from V and 1 from J; bases not matched to a gene: 3. In nucleotides, the CDR3 is TGTGCCAGCAGCTTAGGTGGGACAGCGAACACTGAAGCTTTCTTT. Its translation: CASSLGGTANTEAFF.

This clone has a handful of counts. The V and J genes are TRBV7-9 and TRBJ2-7; D uncertain. The CDR3 contains 13 residues. Trimming removed 6 bases at V and 1 base at J, with 10 bases between. The germline V gene encodes CDR1 SEHNR and CDR2 FQNEAQ (reference sequence). CDR3 sequence reads: CASRPDGSYEQYF. The CDR3 DNA follows: TGTGCCAGCAGACCGGACGGATCCTACGAGCAGTACTTC.

The chain is built from TRBV24-1 and TRBJ1-3; D gene uncertain. The germline V gene has CDR1 KGHDR and CDR2 SFDVKD. The V end was cut by 3 bases, the J end by 0 bases, with 11 bases between. The CDR3 has 16 residues. The CDR3 protein is CATSDPRGGSGNTIYF. The CDR3 DNA is TGTGCCACCAGTGATCCGCGAGGAGGCTCTGGAAACACCATATATTTT.

The chain has TRBV6-5 and TRBJ1-2, with a possible D match to TRBD1 (6 bases). Germline CDR1 and CDR2: MNHEY and SVGAGI. CDR3 length equals 16 residues. The ends were cut back, 4 bases at V and 11 bases at J, with 26 bases in the middle. Here the CDR3 reads CASSSSTTGGRAVYTF. The CDR3 bases are TGTGCCAGCAGTTCATCCACGACCGGGGGCCGCGCGGTTTACACCTTC.

The chain is built from TRBV27 and TRBJ2-7; perhaps D is TRBD1 or TRBD2 (5 bases each). Germline CDR1 is MNHEY and CDR2 is SMNVEV (reference sequence). Trimming took 8 bases from V and 4 from J, leaving 15 bases between them. The CDR3 length is 13 residues. CDR3 sequence reads: CASGVGERYEQYF. In DNA form, the CDR3 reads TGTGCCAGCGGCGTAGGGGAGAGGTACGAGCAGTACTTC.

The chain recombines TRBV29-1 with TRBJ1-2; no reliable D call. The V end was cut by 3 bases, the J end by 1 base, with 15 bases between. There are 15 residues in the CDR3. Germline V gene sequence: CDR1 SQVTM, CDR2 ANQGSEA. CDR3 protein: CSVDTFGEGNYGYTF. The CDR3 DNA reads TGCAGCGTTGACACGTTCGGGGAAGGTAACTATGGCTACACCTTC.

This chain joins TRBV14 and TRBJ1-1, with D possibly TRBD1 on 5 matching bases. The germline V and J ends were trimmed by 1 base and 5 bases, with 11 bases remaining between them. The CDR3 has 14 amino acids. Germline CDR1 is SGHDN and CDR2 is FVKESK. CDR3 residues: CASSQVRRGTEAFF. CDR3 in DNA: TGTGCCAGCAGCCAAGTACGGCGGGGGACTGAAGCTTTCTTT.

The rearrangement joins TRBV11-3 to TRBJ2-3, with D unresolved. Germline CDR1 is SGHNT and CDR2 is YENEEA. V was shortened by 6 bases and J by 0 bases, with 4 bases between the two germline ends. The CDR3 covers 12 residues. Written as DNA, the CDR3 is TGTGCCAGCAGGGGCAGCACAGATACGCAGTATTTT. Protein: CASRGSTDTQYF. The complete variable domain, with remaining parts taken from reference TRBV11-3 and TRBJ2-3, reads EAGVVQSPRYKIIEKKQPVAFWCNPISGHNTLYWYLQNLGQGPELLIRYENEEAVDDSQLPKDRFSAERLKGVDSTLKIQPAELGDSAVYLCASRGSTDTQYFGPGTRLTVL.

The chain is built from TRBV4-1 and TRBJ2-6, with TRBD1 matching over 9 bases. This CDR3 spans 17 amino acids. Germline V gene lookup returns CDR1 MGHRA and CDR2 YSYEKL. With V trimmed by 4 bases and J by 0 bases, 4 bases remained unmatched. CDR3 amino acids: CASSLRTGASGANVLTF. CDR3 nucleotide sequence: TGCGCCAGCAGCCTCCGGACAGGGGCCTCTGGGGCCAACGTCCTGACTTTC.

The V call is TRBV6-5, the J call TRBJ2-7; D might be TRBD2 (6 bases). V was trimmed by 6 bases and J by 0 bases, leaving 12 bases between them. The CDR3 spans 14 residues. The germline V gene has CDR1 MNHEY and CDR2 SVGAGI. CDR3 bases: TGTGCCAGCAGCTACCGGGACTCCTCCTACGAGCAGTACTTC. Its translation is CASSYRDSSYEQYF.

The rearrangement links TRBV28 to TRBJ2-5, with D hard to call. This CDR3 is 12 amino acids long. Germline assignment: CDR1 MDHEN and CDR2 SYDVKM. With 0 bases removed from V and 3 bases from J, the gap between germline ends came to 2 bases. The CDR3 DNA reads TGTGCCAGCAGTTTATGGGAAGAGACCCAGTACTTC. Its translation is CASSLWEETQYF.

The V and J genes are TRBV7-9 and TRBJ1-1; D unresolved. The germline gives CDR1 SEHNR, CDR2 FQNEAQ (reference sequence). The V end was cut by 1 base, the J end by 3 bases, with 12 bases between. The CDR3 is 15 residues long. The CDR3 region has the DNA TGTGCCAGCAGCTTAGGGACGGGATGGGACACTGAAGCTTTCTTT. Translation gives CASSLGTGWDTEAFF.